This T cell receptor beta chain was found in a study of glioma-infiltrating T cells after dendritic cell vaccination (dated by TCRdb to the mid-2010s). Some background on the complete study: A cohort of about 15 glioblastoma patients from Phase I and II dendritic cell vaccination trials was included, of whom 9 were newly diagnosed and 6 had recurrent disease. Between the early 2000s and the early 2010s, patients were given autologous tumor lysate-pulsed dendritic cell vaccination. Survival after dendritic cell vaccination was correlated with TCR sequencing metrics such as TIL content and the overlap between tumor and blood repertoires. To make the vaccine, monocyte-derived dendritic cells were cultured for under eight days with IL-4 and GM-CSF and then pulsed overnight with autologous tumor lysate. In glioblastoma patients vaccinated with dendritic cells, deep sequencing of TCR beta CDR3 regions served to measure tumor-infiltrating lymphocyte content and to compare repertoires between tumor and blood. Each patient was given three intradermal dendritic cell vaccine injections, spaced two weeks apart, in the arm below the axilla. Paper-wide results and their limitations: No direct relationship between TCR clonality and survival was found, suggesting that a diverse polyclonal response may matter. The cohort was small and heterogeneous, only a few patients had full blood and tumor sets, and even fewer had initial-recurrent tumor pairs. The three-group TCR overlap response model was described as speculative and requiring prospective validation. Higher estimated pretreatment TIL content predicted longer time to progression and overall survival after dendritic cell vaccination.

The CDR3 holds 13 amino acids from the cysteine to the phenylalanine. Just the 39-base CDR3 DNA is kept, in frame starting at base 1. V loses 0 bases of germline sequence and J loses 6 bases, and the interval between the two ends is 10 bases. CDR1 and CDR2 were assigned from the germline V gene as SGDLS and YYNGEE. Read against the paper, the sample's time point label means: after dendritic cell vaccination, including at tumor progression/relapse. Selection of patients required sufficient residual fresh-frozen tumor tissue and over two years of available survival data. An isocitrate dehydrogenase mutation was not carried by any of the glioblastoma patients, although molecular status was otherwise variable. PBMC collection took place before vaccination, two weeks after the third vaccination, and at tumor progression if progression occurred. The Qiagen DNeasy Blood extraction Kit was used for extraction of genomic DNA.

Concerning this clone itself: Which antigen it targets is not known. One base away there is no much larger clone; base qualities are not given.

Using the immunoSEQ assay, TCRB CDR3 regions were amplified from roughly 2.2 micrograms of genomic DNA, or from all available DNA when less than that was on hand. For multiplex PCR, 60 forward primers for TCR V beta segments and 13 reverse primers for J beta segments were used. Synthetic control templates were spiked into each sample at limiting dilution to estimate reads per starting template. The Illumina HiSeq System generated 87 bp sequencing reads. Under the source paper's analysis protocol: PCR and sequencing errors were removed by merging closely related sequences with a nearest neighbor algorithm. TCR overlap was measured as the percentage of unique tumor TCR beta sequences also present in the same patient's peripheral blood. Here the immuneACCESS table is served through TCRdb, limited to in-frame sequences with V and J called. Missing clones are a known gap in these copies; in checked studies unresolved V genes cover under half, and the rest lacks a known reason. D and trimming come from the DNA, and the V and J calls and clone size come from that table. Here the sample has tens of thousands of clones; approximately 81% occur a single time. The ten top clones hold 8.5% of the sample.

This specimen was blood, taken after dendritic cell vaccination. The chain couples TRBV9 to TRBJ2-7; the D gene is perhaps TRBD1, on 5 matching bases. This clonotype was obtained from a human donor with glioblastoma. The DNA sequence reads TGTGCCAGCAGCGTAGCCATGCAGGGCGAGCAGTACTTC. It translates to CASSVAMQGEQYF.